This TCR beta chain was profiled in a study of blood T cell repertoires in COVID-19. Only in-frame clones appear in the TCRdb table, and some are missing; sequencing was by immunoSEQ multiplex PCR. The sample contains 260,000 or so clones, 88% of which appear only once. This CDR3 has 16 amino acids. V gave up 5 bases and J gave up 1 base; unmatched junction bases: 8. Germline loops: CDR1 SGHTA, CDR2 FQGNSA. This receptor was obtained from a man younger than 35 with active or convalescent COVID-19. The sequencing input was peripheral blood. The genes are TRBV7-2 and TRBJ2-3; TRBD2 matches 8 bases. CDR3 sequence reads: CASSMTGGAGTDTQYF. CDR3 bases: TGTGCCAGCAGCATGACCGGGGGGGCCGGCACAGATACGCAGTATTTT.